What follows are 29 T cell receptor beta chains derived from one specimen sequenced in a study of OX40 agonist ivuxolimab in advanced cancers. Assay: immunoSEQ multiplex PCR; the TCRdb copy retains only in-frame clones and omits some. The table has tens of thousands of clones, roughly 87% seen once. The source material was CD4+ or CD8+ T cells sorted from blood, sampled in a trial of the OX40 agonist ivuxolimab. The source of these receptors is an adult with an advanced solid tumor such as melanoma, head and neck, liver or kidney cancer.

The CDR3: CASGYRDQGRAFF. In nucleotides, the CDR3 is TGTGCTAGTGGTTACAGGGATCAGGGTCGAGCTTTCTTT. The genes are TRBV12-5 and TRBJ1-1, with D perhaps matching TRBD1 (6 bases). The V gene lost 4 bases and the J gene lost 10 bases, with 16 bases spanning the gap. The CDR3 totals 13 residues. The germline CDR1 and CDR2 sequences are LGHNT and FRNRAP.

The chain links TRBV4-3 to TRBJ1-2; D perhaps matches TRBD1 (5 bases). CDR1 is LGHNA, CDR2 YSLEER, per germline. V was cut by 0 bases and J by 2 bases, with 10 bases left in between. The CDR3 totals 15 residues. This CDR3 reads CASSQDGGANYGYTF. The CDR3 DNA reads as TGCGCCAGCAGCCAAGATGGAGGGGCGAACTATGGCTACACCTTC.

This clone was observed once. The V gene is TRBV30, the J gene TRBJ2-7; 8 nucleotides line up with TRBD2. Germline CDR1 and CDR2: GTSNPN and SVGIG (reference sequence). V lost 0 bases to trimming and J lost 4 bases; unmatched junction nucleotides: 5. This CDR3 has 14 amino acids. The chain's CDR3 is CAWSVPSGSYEQYF. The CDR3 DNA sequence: TGTGCCTGGAGTGTACCCAGCGGGAGTTACGAGCAGTACTTC.

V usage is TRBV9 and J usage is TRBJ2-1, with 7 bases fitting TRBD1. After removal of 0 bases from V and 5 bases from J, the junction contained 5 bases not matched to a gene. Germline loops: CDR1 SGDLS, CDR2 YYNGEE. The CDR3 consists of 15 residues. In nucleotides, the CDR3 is TGTGCCAGCAGCGTAGTTGGGACAGTCGACAATGAGCAGTTCTTC. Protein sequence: CASSVVGTVDNEQFF.

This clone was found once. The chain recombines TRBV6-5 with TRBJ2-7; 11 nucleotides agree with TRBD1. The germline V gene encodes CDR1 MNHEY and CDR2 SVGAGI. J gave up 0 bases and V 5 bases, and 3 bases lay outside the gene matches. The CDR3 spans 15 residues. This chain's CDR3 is CASSKGQGVSYEQYF. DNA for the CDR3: TGTGCCAGCAGTAAGGGACAGGGGGTCTCCTACGAGCAGTACTTC.

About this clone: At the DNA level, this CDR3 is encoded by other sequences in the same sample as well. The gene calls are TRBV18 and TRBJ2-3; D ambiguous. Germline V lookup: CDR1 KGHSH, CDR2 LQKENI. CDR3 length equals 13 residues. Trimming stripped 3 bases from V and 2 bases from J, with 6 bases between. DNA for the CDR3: TGTGCCAGCTCACCTGGTTCCACAGATACGCAGTATTTT. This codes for CASSPGSTDTQYF. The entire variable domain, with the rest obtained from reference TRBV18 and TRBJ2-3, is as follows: NAGVMQNPRHLVRRRGQEARLRCSPMKGHSHVYWYRQLPEEGLKFMVYLQKENIIDESGMPKERFSAEFPKEGPSILRIQQVVRGDSAAYFCASSPGSTDTQYFGPGTRLTVL.

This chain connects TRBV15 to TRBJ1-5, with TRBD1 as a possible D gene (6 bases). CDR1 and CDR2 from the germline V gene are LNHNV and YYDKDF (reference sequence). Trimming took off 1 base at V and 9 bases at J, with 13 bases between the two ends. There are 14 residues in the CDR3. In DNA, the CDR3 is TGTGCCACCAGCAGAGCCGGACAGAACCCGCCCCAGCATTTT. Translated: CATSRAGQNPPQHF.

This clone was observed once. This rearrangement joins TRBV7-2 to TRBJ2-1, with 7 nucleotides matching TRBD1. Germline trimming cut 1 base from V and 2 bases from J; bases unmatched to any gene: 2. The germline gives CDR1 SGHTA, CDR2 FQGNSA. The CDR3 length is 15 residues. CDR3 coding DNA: TGTGCCAGCAGCTTAGGCCAGGGGGCCTACAATGAGCAGTTCTTC. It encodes CASSLGQGAYNEQFF. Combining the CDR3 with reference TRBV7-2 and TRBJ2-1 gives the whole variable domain GAGVSQSPSNKVTEKGKDVELRCDPISGHTALYWYRQSLGQGLEFLIYFQGNSAPDKSGLPSDRFSAERTGGSVSTLTIQRTQQEDSAVYLCASSLGQGAYNEQFFGPGTRLTVL.

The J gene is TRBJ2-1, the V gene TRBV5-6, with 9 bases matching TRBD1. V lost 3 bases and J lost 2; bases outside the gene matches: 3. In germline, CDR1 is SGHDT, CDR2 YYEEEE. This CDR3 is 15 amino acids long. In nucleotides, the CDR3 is TGTGCCAGCAGCTCGGGGACAGGGACCTACAATGAGCAGTTCTTC. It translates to CASSSGTGTYNEQFF. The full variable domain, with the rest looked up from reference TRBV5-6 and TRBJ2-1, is DAGVTQSPTHLIKTRGQQVTLRCSPKSGHDTVSWYQQALGQGPQFIFQYYEEEERQRGNFPDRFSGHQFPNYSSELNVNALLLGDSALYLCASSSGTGTYNEQFFGPGTRLTVL.

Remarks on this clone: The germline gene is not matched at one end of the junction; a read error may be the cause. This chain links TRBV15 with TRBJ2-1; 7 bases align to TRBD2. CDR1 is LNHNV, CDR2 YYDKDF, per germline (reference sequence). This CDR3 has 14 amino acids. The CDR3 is CATRRDWTSNEQFF. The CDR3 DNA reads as TGTGCCACCAGAAGAGATTGGACTAGCAATGAGCAGTTCTTC.

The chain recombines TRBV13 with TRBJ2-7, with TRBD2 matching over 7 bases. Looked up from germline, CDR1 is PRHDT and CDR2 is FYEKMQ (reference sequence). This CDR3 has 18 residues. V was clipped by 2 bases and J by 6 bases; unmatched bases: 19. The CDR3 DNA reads TGTGCCAGCAGCTTACTCCCCCGAGGTAGCGGGTGGCCTGTCGAGCAGTACTTC. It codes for CASSLLPRGSGWPVEQYF.

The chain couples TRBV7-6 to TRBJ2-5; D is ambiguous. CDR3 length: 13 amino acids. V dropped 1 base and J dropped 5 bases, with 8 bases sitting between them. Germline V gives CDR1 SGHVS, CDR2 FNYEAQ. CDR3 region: CASSLGWRETQYF. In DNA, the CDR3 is TGTGCCAGCAGCTTAGGCTGGCGGGAGACCCAGTACTTC.

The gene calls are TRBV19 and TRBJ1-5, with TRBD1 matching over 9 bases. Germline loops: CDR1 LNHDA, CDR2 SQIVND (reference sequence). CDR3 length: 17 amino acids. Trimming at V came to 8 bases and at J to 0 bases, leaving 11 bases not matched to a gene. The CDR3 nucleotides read TGTGCCAGTTCCCGGGACAGGGTTGTCTATAGCAATCAGCCCCAGCATTTT. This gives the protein CASSRDRVVYSNQPQHF. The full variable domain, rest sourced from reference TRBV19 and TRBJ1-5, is DGGITQSPKYLFRKEGQNVTLSCEQNLNHDAMYWYRQDPGQGLRLIYYSQIVNDFQKGDIAEGYSVSREKKESFPLTVTSAQKNPTAFYLCASSRDRVVYSNQPQHFGDGTRLSIL.

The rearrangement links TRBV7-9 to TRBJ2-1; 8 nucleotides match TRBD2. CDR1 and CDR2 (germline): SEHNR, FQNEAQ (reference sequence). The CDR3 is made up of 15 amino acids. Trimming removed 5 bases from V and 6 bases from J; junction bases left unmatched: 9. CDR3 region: CASSVPGLGSNEQFF. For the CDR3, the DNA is TGTGCCAGCAGCGTTCCGGGACTAGGGAGCAATGAGCAGTTCTTC.

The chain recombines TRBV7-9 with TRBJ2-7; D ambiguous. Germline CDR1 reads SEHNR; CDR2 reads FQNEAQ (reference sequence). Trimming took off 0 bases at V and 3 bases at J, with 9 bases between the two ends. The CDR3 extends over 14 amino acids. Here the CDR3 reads CASSLAASLYEQYF. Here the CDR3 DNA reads TGTGCCAGCAGCTTAGCGGCCTCCCTCTACGAGCAGTACTTC.

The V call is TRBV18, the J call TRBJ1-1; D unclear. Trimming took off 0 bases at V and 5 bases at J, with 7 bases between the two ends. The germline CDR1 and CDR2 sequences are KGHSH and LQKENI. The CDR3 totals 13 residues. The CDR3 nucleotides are TGTGCCAGCTCACCACCGGATCTTACTGAAGCTTTCTTT. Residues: CASSPPDLTEAFF.

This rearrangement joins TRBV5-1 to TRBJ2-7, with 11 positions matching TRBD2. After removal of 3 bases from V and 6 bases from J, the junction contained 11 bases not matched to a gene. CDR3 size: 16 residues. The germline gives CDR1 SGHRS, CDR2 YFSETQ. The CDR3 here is CASSWGLAGGPAEQYF. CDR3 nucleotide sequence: TGCGCCAGCAGCTGGGGGTTAGCGGGAGGGCCCGCCGAGCAGTACTTC.

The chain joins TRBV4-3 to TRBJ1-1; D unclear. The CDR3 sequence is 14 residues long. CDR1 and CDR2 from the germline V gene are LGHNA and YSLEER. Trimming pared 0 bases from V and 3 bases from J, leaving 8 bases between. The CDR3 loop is CASSQELGDTEAFF. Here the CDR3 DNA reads TGCGCCAGCAGCCAAGAACTGGGTGACACTGAAGCTTTCTTT.

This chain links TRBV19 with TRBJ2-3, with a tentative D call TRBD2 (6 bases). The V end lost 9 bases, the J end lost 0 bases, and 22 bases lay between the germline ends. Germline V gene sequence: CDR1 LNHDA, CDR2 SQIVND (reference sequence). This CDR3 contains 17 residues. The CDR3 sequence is CASSMRGTSPSTDTQYF. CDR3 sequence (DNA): TGTGCCAGCTCAATGCGCGGGACTTCCCCTAGCACAGATACGCAGTATTTT.

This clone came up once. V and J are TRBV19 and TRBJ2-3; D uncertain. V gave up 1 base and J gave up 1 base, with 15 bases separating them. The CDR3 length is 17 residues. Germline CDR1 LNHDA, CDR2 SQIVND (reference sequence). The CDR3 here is CASSIGEDLLGTDTQYF. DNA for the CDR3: TGTGCCAGTAGTATAGGCGAGGACCTATTAGGCACAGATACGCAGTATTTT.

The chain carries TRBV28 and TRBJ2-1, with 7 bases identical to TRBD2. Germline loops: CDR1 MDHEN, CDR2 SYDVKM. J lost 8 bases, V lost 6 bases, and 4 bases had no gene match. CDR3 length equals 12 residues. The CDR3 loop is CASRSTSDEQFF. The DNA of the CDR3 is TGTGCCAGCAGGTCCACTAGCGATGAGCAGTTCTTC. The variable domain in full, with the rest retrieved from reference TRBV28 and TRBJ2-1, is DVKVTQSSRYLVKRTGEKVFLECVQDMDHENMFWYRQDPGLGLRLIYFSYDVKMKEKGDIPEGYSVSREKKERFSLILESASTNQTSMYLCASRSTSDEQFFGPGTRLTVL.

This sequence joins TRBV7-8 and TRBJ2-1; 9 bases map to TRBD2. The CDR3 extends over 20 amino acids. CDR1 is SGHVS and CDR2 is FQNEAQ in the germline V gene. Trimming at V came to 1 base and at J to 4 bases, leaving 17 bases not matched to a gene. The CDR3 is CASSLVSSGDGSIEYNEQFF. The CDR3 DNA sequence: TGTGCCAGCAGCTTAGTCTCTAGCGGGGACGGAAGCATCGAATACAATGAGCAGTTCTTC.

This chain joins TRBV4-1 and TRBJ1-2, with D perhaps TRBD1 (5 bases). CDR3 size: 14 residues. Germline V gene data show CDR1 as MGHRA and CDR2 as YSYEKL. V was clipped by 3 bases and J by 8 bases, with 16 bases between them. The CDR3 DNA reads TGCGCCAGCAGCCAGCCGGGACGTCGGCCGGGCTACACCTTC. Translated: CASSQPGRRPGYTF.

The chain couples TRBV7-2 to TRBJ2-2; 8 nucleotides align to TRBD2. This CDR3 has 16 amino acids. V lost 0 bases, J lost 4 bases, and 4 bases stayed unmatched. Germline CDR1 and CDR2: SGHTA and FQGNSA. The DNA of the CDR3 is TGTGCCAGCAGCTTAGCCCCCGGGACTAGCACCGGGGAGCTGTTTTTT. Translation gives CASSLAPGTSTGELFF.

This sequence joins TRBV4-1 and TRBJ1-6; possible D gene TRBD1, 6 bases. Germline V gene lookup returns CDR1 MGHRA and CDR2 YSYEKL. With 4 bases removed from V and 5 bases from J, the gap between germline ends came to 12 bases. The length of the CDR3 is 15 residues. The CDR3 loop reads CASSPADSHNSPLHF. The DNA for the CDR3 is TGCGCCAGCAGCCCCGCGGACAGCCATAATTCACCCCTCCACTTT.

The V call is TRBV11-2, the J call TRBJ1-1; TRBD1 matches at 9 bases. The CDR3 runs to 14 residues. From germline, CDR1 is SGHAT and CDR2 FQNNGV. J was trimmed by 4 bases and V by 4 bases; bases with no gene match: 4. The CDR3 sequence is CASSSTTGGTEAFF. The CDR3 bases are TGTGCCAGCAGCTCAACGACAGGGGGCACTGAAGCTTTCTTT.

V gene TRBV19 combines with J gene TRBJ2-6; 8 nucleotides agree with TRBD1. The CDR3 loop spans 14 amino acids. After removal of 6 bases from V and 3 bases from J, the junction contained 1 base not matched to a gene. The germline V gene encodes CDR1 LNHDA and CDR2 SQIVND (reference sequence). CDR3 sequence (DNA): TGTGCCAGTAGGGACAGGGTTGGGGCCAACGTCCTGACTTTC. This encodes CASRDRVGANVLTF.

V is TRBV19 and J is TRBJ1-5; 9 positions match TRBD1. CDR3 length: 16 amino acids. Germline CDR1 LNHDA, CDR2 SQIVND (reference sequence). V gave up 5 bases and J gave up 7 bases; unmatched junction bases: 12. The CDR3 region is CASSALGQGLDQPQHF. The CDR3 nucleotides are TGTGCCAGTAGTGCCCTGGGACAGGGCCTCGACCAGCCCCAGCATTTT.

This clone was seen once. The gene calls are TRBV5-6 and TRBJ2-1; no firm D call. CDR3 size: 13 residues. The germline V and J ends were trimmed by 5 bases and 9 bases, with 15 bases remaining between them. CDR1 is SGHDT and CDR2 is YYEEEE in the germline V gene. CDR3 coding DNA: TGTGCCAGCAGGATGGGGTTCGCTTCTGAGCAGTTCTTC. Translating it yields CASRMGFASEQFF.